The T cell receptor beta chain described here comes from a study of T cells after yellow fever vaccination. Whole-study findings and limits: It was the secondary response that reached its peak faster, day 5 versus 15, but it was weaker.

With 1 base removed from V and 5 bases from J, the gap between germline ends came to 10 bases. Germline V CDR1 and CDR2: SGHTA, FQGTGA. The CDR3 consists of 14 residues. This clonotype has a count of ten or more. The antigen is not known. MiXCR, run by TCRdb on the 5' RACE reads, gives a single entry per CDR3 protein. Of approximately 160,000 distinct CDR3 sequences listed, 6.2% are singletons. The material sequenced was CD4+ T cells sorted from PBMCs, taken on the day of the first yellow fever vaccination. The chain recombines TRBV7-3 with TRBJ2-3; possible D gene TRBD1, 8 bases. The TCR comes from a man aged 18 to 30 who received the YFV17D yellow fever vaccine. CDR3 sequence reads: CASSLNRGGDTQYF. CDR3 sequence (DNA): TGTGCCAGCAGCTTAAACAGGGGGGGAGATACGCAGTATTTT. The variable domain in full, completed from reference TRBV7-3 and TRBJ2-3, reads GAGVSQTPSNKVTEKGKYVELRCDPISGHTALYWYRQSLGQGPEFLIYFQGTGAADDSGLPNDRFFAVRPEGSVSTLKIQRTERGDSAVYLCASSLNRGGDTQYFGPGTRLTVL.